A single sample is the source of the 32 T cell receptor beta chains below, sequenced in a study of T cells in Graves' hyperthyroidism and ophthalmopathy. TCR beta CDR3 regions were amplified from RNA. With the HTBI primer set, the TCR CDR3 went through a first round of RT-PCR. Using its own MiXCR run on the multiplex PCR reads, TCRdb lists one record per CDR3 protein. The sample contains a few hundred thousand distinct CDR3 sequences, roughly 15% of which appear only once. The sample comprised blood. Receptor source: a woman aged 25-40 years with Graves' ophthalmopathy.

CDR3 DNA sequence: TGCGCCAGCAGCTTGGCCTCGGGTCCAGAGACCCAGTACTTC. Protein: CASSLASGPETQYF. The chain combines TRBV5-1 with TRBJ2-5; D is unclear. The CDR3 runs to 14 residues. V was trimmed by 0 bases and J by 4 bases, leaving 10 bases between them. Looked up from germline, CDR1 is SGHRS and CDR2 is YFSETQ.

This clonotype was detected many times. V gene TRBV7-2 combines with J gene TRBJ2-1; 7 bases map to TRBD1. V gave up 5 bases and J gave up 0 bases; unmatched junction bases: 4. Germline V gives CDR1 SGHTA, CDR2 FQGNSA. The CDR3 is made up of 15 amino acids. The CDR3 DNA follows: TGTGCCAGCAGCCCAGGGGGAAACTCCTACAATGAGCAGTTCTTC. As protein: CASSPGGNSYNEQFF.

The CDR3 coding sequence is TGTGCCAGCGGGCGCAGTCACAGGCGAAAAATCCAGAGCTCCTACAATGAGCAGTTCTTC. Translating it yields CASGRSHRRKIQSSYNEQFF. This chain joins TRBV6-1 and TRBJ2-1; D perhaps matches TRBD1 (5 bases). The CDR3 totals 20 residues. Trimming pared 8 bases from V and 0 bases from J, leaving 29 bases between. Germline loops: CDR1 MNHNS, CDR2 SASEGT.

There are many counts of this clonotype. CDR3: CASSLLLAGTYNEQFF. CDR3 DNA sequence: TGTGCCAGCAGTTTATTACTAGCAGGAACCTACAATGAGCAGTTCTTC. The chain joins TRBV12-3 or TRBV12-4 to TRBJ2-1; D is possibly TRBD2 (6 bases). The CDR3 extends over 16 amino acids. V was cut by 2 bases and J by 2 bases, with 13 bases left in between.

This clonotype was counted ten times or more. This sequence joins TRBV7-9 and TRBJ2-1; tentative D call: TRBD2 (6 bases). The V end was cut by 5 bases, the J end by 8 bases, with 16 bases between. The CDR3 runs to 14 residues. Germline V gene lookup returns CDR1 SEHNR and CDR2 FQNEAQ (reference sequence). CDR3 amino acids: CASSHAGPQDEQFF. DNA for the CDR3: TGTGCCAGCAGCCATGCGGGGCCGCAGGATGAGCAGTTCTTC.

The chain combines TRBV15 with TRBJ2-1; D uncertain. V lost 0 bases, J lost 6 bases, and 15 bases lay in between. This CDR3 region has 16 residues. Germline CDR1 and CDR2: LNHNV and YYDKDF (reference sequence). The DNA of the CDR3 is TGTGCCACCAGCAGAGAGGGTAAGCGTGGGTCCAATGAGCAGTTCTTC. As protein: CATSREGKRGSNEQFF.

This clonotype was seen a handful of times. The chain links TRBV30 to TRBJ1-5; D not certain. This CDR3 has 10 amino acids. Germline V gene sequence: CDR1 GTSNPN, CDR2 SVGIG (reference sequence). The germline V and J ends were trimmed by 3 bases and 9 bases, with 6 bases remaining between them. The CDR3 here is CAWRGGPQHF. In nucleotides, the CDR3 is TGTGCCTGGAGAGGCGGGCCCCAGCATTTT.

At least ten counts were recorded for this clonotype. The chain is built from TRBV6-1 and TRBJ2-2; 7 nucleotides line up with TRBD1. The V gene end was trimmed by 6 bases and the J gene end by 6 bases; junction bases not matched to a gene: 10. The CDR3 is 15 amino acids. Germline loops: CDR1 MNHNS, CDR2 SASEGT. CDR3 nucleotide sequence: TGTGCCAGCAGGACAGGGTCCGATTTCGCCGGGGAGCTGTTTTTT. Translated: CASRTGSDFAGELFF.

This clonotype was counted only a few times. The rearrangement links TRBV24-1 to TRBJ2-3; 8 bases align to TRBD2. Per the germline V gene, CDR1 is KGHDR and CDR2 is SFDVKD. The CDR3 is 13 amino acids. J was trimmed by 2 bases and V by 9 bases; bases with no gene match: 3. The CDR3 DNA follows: TGTGCCACCCAGCGGGGGATCACAGATACGCAGTATTTT. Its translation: CATQRGITDTQYF.

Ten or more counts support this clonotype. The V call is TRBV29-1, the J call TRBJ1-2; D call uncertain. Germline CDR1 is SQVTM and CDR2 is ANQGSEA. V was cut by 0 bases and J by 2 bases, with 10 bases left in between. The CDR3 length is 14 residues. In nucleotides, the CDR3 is TGCAGCGTTGAAGATGGATACGGGAACTATGGCTACACCTTC. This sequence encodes CSVEDGYGNYGYTF.

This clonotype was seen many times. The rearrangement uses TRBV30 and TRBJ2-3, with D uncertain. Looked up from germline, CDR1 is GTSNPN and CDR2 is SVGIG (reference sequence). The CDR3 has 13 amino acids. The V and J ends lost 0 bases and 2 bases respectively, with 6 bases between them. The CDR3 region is CAWSVHITDTQYF. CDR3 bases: TGTGCCTGGAGTGTACACATCACAGATACGCAGTATTTT. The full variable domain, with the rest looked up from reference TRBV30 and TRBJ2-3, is SQTIHQWPATLVQPVGSPLSLECTVEGTSNPNLYWYRQAAGRGLQLLFYSVGIGQISSEVPQNLSASRPQDRQFILSSKKLLLSDSGFYLCAWSVHITDTQYFGPGTRLTVL.

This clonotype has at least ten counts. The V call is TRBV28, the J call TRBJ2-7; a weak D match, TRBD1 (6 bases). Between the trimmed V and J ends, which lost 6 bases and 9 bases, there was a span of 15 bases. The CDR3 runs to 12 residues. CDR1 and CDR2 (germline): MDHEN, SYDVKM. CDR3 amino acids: CASRQGPIGQYF. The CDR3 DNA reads TGTGCCAGCAGACAGGGCCCCATCGGGCAGTACTTC.

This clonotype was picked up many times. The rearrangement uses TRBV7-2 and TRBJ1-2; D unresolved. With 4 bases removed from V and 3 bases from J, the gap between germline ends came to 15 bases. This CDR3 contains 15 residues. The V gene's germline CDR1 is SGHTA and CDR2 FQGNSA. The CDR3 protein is CASSSSRLNHYGYTF. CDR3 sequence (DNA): TGTGCCAGCAGCTCCTCGAGGCTAAATCACTATGGCTACACCTTC.

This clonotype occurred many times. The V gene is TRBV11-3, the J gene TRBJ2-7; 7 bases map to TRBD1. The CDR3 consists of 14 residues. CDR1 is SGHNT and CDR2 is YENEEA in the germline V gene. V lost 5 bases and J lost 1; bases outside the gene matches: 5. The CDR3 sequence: CASSDGQASYEQYF. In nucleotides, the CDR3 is TGTGCCAGCAGCGACGGACAGGCTTCCTACGAGCAGTACTTC. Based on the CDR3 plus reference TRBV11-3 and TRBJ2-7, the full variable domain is EAGVVQSPRYKIIEKKQPVAFWCNPISGHNTLYWYLQNLGQGPELLIRYENEEAVDDSQLPKDRFSAERLKGVDSTLKIQPAELGDSAVYLCASSDGQASYEQYFGPGTRLTVT.

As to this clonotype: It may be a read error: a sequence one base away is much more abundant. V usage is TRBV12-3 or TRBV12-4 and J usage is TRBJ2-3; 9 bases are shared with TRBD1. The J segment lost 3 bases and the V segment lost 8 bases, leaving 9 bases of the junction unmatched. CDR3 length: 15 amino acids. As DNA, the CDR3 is TGTGCCAGCCCTCGGACAGGGGAGGGGACAGATACGCAGTATTTT. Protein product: CASPRTGEGTDTQYF.

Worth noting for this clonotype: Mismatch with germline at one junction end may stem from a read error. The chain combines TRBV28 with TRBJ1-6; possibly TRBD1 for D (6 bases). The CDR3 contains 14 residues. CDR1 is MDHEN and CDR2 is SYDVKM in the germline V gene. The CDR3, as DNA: TGTGCCAGCAGGATACAGGGCACAAGTTCACTCCTCCACTTT. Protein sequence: CASRIQGTSSLLHF.

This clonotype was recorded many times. The CDR3 region is CASTLIGQGYNEQFF. The CDR3 nucleotides are TGTGCCAGCACCTTAATAGGACAGGGGTACAATGAGCAGTTCTTC. The rearrangement links TRBV6-1 to TRBJ2-1; 9 positions match TRBD1. CDR3 size: 15 residues. Germline V gene sequence: CDR1 MNHNS, CDR2 SASEGT. V lost 7 bases, J lost 4 bases, and 8 bases stayed unmatched.

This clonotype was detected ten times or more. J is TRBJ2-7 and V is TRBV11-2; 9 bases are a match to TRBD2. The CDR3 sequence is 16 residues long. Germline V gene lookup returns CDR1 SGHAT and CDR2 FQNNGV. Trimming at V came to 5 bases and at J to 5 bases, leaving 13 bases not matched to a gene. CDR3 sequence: CASSPKRDLAGHEQYF. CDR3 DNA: TGTGCCAGCAGCCCCAAGAGGGATCTAGCGGGGCACGAGCAGTACTTC.

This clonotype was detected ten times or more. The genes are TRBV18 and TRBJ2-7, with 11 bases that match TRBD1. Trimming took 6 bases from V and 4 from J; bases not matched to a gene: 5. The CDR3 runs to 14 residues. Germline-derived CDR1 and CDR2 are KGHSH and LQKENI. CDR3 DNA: TGTGCCAGCTCTACGGGACAGGGGGGTTACGAGCAGTACTTC. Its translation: CASSTGQGGYEQYF.

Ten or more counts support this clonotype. The CDR3 region is CASSNSASYNEQFF. The DNA for the CDR3 is TGTGCCAGCTCTAATAGTGCCTCCTACAATGAGCAGTTCTTC. This rearrangement joins TRBV3-1 to TRBJ2-1; no firm D call. The CDR3 sequence is 14 residues long. V was cut by 8 bases and J by 0 bases, with 11 bases left in between. Germline values: CDR1 LGHDT, CDR2 YNNKEL (reference sequence).

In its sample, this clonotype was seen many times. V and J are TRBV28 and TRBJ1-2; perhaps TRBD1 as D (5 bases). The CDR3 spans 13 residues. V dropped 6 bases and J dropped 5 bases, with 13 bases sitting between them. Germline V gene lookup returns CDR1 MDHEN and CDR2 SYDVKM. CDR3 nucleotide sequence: TGTGCCAGCAGCCCCCCGGGGGAGTATGGCTACACCTTC. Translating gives CASSPPGEYGYTF.

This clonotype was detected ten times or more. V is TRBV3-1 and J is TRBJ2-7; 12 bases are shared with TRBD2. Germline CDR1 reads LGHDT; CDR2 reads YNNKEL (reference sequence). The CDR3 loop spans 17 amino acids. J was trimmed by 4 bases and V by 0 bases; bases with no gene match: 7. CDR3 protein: CASSQDKTSGGFYEQYF. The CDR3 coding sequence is TGTGCCAGCAGCCAAGATAAGACTAGCGGGGGTTTTTACGAGCAGTACTTC.

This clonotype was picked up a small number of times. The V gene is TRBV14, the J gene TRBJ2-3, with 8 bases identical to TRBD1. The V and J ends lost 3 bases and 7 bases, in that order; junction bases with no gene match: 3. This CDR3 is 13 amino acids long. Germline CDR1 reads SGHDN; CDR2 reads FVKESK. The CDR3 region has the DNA TGTGCCAGCAGCCACCAGGGGGCTCATACGCAGTATTTT. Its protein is CASSHQGAHTQYF. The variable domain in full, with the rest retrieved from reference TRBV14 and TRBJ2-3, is EAGVTQFPSHSVIEKGQTVTLRCDPISGHDNLYWYRRVMGKEIKFLLHFVKESKQDESGMPNNRFLAERTGGTYSTLKVQPAELEDSGVYFCASSHQGAHTQYFGPGTRLTVL.

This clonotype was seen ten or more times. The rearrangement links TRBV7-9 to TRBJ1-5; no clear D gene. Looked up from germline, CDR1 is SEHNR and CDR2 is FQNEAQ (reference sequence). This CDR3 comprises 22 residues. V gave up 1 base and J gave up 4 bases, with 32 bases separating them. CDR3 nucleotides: TGTGCCAGCAGCTTAGACAACCTGGTCCTCCCGGGGTTGGCTGGGGAAAATCAGCCCCAGCATTTT. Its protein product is CASSLDNLVLPGLAGENQPQHF. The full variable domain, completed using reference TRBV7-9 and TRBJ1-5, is DTGVSQNPRHKITKRGQNVTFRCDPISEHNRLYWYRQTLGQGPEFLTYFQNEAQLEKSRLLSDRFSAERPKGSFSTLEIQRTEQGDSAMYLCASSLDNLVLPGLAGENQPQHFGDGTRLSIL.

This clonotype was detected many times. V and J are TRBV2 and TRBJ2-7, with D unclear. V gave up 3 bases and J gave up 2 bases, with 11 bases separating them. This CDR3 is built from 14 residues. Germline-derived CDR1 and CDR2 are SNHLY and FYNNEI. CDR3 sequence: CASSDVGSPYEQYF. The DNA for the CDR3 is TGTGCCAGCAGTGATGTAGGATCCCCCTACGAGCAGTACTTC.

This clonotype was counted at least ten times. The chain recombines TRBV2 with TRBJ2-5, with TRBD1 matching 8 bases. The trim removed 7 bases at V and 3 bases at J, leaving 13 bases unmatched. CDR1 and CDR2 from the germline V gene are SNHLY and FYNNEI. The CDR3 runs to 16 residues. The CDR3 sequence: CASIKAPRGREETQYF. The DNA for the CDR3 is TGTGCCAGCATCAAAGCCCCCAGGGGGCGAGAAGAGACCCAGTACTTC.

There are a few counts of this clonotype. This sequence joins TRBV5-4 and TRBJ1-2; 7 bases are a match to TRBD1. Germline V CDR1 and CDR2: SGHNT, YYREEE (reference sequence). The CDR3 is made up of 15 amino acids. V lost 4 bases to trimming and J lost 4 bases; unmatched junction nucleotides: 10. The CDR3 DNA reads TGTGCCAGCAGCCAACCGACAGGGCAAAGCTATGGCTACACCTTC. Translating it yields CASSQPTGQSYGYTF. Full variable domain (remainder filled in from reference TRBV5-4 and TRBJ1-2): ETGVTQSPTHLIKTRGQQVTLRCSSQSGHNTVSWYQQALGQGPQFIFQYYREEENGRGNFPPRFSGLQFPNYSSELNVNALELDDSALYLCASSQPTGQSYGYTFGSGTRLTVV.

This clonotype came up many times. The CDR3 region is CASSPQGQGDNEQFF. In DNA form, the CDR3 reads TGTGCCAGCTCACCACAGGGACAGGGAGACAATGAGCAGTTCTTC. The J gene is TRBJ2-1, the V gene TRBV18; 9 bases agree with TRBD1. This CDR3 is built from 15 residues. In germline, CDR1 is KGHSH, CDR2 LQKENI. Trimming at V came to 1 base and at J to 5 bases, leaving 3 bases not matched to a gene.

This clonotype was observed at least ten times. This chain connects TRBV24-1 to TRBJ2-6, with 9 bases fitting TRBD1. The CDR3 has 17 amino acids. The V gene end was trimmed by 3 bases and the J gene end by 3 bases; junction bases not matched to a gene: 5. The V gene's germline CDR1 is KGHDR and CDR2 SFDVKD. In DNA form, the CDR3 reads TGTGCCACCAGTGATCAAGGGACAGGGCATGGGGCCAACGTCCTGACTTTC. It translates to CATSDQGTGHGANVLTF.

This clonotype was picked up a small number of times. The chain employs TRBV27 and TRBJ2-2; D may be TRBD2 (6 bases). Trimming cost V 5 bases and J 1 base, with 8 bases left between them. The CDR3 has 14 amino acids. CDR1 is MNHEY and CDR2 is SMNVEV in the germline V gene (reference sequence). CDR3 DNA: TGTGCCAGCAGTGGGGGACTGAACACCGGGGAGCTGTTTTTT. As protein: CASSGGLNTGELFF.

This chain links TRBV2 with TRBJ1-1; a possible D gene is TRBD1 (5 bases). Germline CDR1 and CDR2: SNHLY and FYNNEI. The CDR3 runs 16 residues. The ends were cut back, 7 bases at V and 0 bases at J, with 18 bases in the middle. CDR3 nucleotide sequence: TGTGCCAGCAACCTGTTGCAGGGCGCGATGAACACTGAAGCTTTCTTT. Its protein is CASNLLQGAMNTEAFF. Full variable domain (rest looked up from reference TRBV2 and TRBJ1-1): EPEVTQTPSHQVTQMGQEVILRCVPISNHLYFYWYRQILGQKVEFLVSFYNNEISEKSEIFDDQFSVERPDGSNFTLKIRSTKLEDSAMYFCASNLLQGAMNTEAFFGQGTRLTVV.

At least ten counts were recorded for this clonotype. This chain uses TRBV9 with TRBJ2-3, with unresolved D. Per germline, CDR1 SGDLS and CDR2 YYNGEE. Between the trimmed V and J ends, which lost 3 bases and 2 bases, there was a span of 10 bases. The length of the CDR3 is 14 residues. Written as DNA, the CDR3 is TGTGCCAGCAGCGATGTTCTTGACACAGATACGCAGTATTTT. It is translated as CASSDVLDTDTQYF.